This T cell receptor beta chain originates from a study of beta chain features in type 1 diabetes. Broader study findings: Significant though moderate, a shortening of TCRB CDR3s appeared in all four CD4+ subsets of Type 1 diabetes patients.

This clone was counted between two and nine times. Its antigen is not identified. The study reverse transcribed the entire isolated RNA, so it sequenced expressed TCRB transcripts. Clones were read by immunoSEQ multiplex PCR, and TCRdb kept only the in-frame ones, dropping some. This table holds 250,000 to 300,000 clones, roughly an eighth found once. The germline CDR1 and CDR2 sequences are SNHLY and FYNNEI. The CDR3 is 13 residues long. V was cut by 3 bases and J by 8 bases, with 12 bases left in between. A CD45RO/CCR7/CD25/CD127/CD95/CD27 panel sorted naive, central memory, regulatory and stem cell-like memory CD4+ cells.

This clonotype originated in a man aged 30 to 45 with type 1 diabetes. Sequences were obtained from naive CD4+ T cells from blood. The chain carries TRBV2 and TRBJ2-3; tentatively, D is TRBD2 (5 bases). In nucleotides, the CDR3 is TGTGCCAGCAGTGACCTCCGGACTGGTACGCAGTATTTT. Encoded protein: CASSDLRTGTQYF.